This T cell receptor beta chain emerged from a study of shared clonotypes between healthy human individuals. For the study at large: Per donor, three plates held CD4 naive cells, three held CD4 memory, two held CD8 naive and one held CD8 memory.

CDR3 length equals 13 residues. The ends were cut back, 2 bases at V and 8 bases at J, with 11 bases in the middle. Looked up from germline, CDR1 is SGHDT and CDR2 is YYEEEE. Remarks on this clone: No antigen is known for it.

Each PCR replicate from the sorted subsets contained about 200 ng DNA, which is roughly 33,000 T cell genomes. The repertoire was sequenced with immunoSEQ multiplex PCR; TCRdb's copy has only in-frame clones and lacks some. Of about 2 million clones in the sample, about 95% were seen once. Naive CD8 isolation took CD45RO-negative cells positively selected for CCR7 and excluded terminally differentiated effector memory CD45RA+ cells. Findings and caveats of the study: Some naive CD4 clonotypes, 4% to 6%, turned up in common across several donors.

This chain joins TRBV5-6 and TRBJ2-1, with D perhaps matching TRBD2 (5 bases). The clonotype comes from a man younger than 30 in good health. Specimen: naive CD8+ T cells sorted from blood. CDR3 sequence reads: CASSFTSLDEQFF. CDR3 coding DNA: TGTGCCAGCAGCTTTACTAGTCTCGATGAGCAGTTCTTC.